This T cell receptor (beta chain) was found in a study of blood T cell repertoires in COVID-19. Across the study: Samples came from the United States, Italy and Spain, spanning acute and convalescent COVID-19. In each case, the material was cDNA or gDNA derived from T cells, B-cell-depleted T cells, or PBMCs.

From germline, CDR1 is MDHEN and CDR2 SYDVKM. The V end was cut by 2 bases, the J end by 4 bases, with 15 bases between. CDR3 length: 16 residues. Original analysis: Amplification from reference gene primers served as the basis for estimated nucleated cell counts. Assay used: immunoSEQ multiplex PCR; TCRdb lists only in-frame clones, some missing. V and J calls and clone size follow that table, whereas D and trimming were derived from the DNA. The sample consists of 120,000 or so clones, less than 90% of them appearing once. This sequence originates from a man between 70 and 80 years old with acute or convalescent COVID-19. This rearrangement joins TRBV28 to TRBJ1-5; D is possibly TRBD1 (5 bases). Sequencing was carried out using peripheral blood. CDR3 DNA sequence: TGTGCCAGCAGTTTAAGGACAACCAGATGGAATCAGCCCCAGCATTTT. Its protein is CASSLRTTRWNQPQHF.